The table lists the clone carrying this T cell receptor beta chain with a few counts. Its antigen is as yet unknown. These data belong to a study of cytomegalovirus exposure and HLA in healthy donors. Background on the study: The same platform was used for the roughly 110 validation repertoires as for the roughly 660 first-cohort repertoires, as reported in a later analysis.

Clones were read by immunoSEQ multiplex PCR, and TCRdb kept only the in-frame ones, dropping some. Altogether about 120,000 clones are present, 70% to 90% being singletons, with the ten largest covering about 4.5%. Findings of the study overall: The study recorded 150 to 200 TCR beta chains that were cytomegalovirus-associated. One later analysis, an examination of the 90 to 150 validation repertoires, found that first-cohort TCR clusters tended to co-occur in them.

V shed 7 bases and J shed 0 bases, with 10 bases lying between them. Per germline, CDR1 LNHDA and CDR2 SQIVND (reference sequence). The CDR3 runs to 14 residues. This TCR was sampled from a man between 18 and 35 years old in good health and CMV-seropositive. Sequenced input: PBMCs. The chain recombines TRBV19 with TRBJ1-5; tentative D call: TRBD1 (5 bases). CDR3 bases: TGTGCCAGTACCAGGGAATATAGCAATCAGCCCCAGCATTTT. This codes for CASTREYSNQPQHF.